This T cell receptor beta chain was sequenced for a study of immune cell composition in non-small cell lung cancer. Sequencing was performed with immunoSEQ multiplex PCR; in TCRdb, only in-frame clones are kept and a portion is missing. The table shows about 7,600 clones, with roughly three quarters occurring only once. The V segment lost 9 bases and the J segment 4 bases; nucleotides outside the gene matches: 6. The CDR3 is 13 amino acids. The V gene's germline CDR1 is MNHNS and CDR2 SASEGT. This clone was detected only once. Antigen: not known. Study findings and constraints: It was not proven that tumour-reactive clones equal dominant tumour-associated clones. Lung adenocarcinomas had lower top 10 clone scores and clonality than squamous tumours. Clones >0.5% enriched in tumour were rarer in adenocarcinoma (33%) than squamous (approximately 80%).

Sequences were obtained from lung tumor tissue. The chain has TRBV6-1 and TRBJ1-5; TRBD1 matches 7 bases. The TCR comes from a human donor with non-small cell lung cancer. CDR3 protein: CASETGMNQPQHF. The CDR3 region has the DNA TGTGCCAGTGAGACAGGGATGAATCAGCCCCAGCATTTT.